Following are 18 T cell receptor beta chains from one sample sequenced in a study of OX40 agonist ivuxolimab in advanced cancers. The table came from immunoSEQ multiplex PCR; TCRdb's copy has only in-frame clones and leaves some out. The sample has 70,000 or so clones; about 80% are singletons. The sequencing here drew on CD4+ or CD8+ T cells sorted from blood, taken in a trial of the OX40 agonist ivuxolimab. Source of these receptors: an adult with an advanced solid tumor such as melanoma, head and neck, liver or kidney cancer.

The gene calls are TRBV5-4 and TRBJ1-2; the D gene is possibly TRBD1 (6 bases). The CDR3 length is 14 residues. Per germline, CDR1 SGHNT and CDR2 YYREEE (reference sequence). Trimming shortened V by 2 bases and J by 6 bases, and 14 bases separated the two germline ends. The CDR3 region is CASSFLQGNDGYTF. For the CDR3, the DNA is TGTGCCAGCAGCTTCCTCCAGGGGAACGATGGCTACACCTTC.

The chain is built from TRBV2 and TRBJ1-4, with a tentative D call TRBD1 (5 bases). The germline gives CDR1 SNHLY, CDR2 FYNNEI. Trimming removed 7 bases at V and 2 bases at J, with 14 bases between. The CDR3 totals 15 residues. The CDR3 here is CASTLGGGTNEKLFF. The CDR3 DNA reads TGTGCCAGCACCCTGGGCGGGGGGACTAATGAAAAACTGTTTTTT.

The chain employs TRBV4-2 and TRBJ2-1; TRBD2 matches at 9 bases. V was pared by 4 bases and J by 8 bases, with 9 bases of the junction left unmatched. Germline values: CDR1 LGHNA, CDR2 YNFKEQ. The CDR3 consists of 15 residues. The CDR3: CASSPSGEGVHEQFF. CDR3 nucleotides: TGTGCCAGCAGCCCTAGCGGGGAGGGGGTACATGAGCAGTTCTTC.

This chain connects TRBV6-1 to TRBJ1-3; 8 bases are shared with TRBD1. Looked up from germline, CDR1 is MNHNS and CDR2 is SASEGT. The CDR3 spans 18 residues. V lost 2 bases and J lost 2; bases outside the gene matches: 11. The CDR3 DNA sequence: TGTGCCAGCAGTGAAAGGGCAGGGGGCGAGGTAACTGGAAACACCATATATTTT. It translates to CASSERAGGEVTGNTIYF.

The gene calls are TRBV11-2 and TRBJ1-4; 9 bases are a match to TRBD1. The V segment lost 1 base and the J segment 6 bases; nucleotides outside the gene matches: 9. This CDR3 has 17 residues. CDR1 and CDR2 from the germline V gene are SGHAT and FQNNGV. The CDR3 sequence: CASSLGSTTGGYEKLFF. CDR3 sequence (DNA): TGTGCCAGCAGCTTAGGTTCGACGACAGGGGGTTATGAAAAACTGTTTTTT.

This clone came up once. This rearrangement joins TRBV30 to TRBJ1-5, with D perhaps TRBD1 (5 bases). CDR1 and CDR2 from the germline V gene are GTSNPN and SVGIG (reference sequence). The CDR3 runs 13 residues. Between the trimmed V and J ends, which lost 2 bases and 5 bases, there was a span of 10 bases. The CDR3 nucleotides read TGTGCCTGGAGTCCACAAGGGGATCAGCCCCAGCATTTT. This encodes CAWSPQGDQPQHF.

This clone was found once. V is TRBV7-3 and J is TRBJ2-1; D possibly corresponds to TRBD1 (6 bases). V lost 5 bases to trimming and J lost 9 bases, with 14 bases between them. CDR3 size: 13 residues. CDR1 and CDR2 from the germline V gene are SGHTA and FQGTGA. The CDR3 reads CASSPEGVGEQFF. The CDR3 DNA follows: TGTGCCAGCAGCCCCGAGGGGGTCGGTGAGCAGTTCTTC.

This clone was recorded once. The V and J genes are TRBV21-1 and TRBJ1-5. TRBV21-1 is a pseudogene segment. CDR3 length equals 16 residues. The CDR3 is CASRKPLGEVGQPQHF. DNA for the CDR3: TGTGCCAGCAGGAAGCCCCTGGGGGAAGTAGGGCAGCCCCAGCATTTT.

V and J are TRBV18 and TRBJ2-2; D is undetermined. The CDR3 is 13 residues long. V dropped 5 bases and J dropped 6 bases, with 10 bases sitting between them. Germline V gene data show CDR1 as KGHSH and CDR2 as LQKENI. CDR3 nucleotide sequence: TGTGCCAGCTCATCAGGTGTGGCCGGGGAGCTGTTTTTT. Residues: CASSSGVAGELFF.

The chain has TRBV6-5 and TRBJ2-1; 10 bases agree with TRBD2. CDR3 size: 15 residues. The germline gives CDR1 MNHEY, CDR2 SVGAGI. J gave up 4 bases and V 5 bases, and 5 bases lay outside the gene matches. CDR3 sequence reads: CASSKLSGGYNEQFF. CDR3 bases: TGTGCCAGCAGTAAACTTAGCGGGGGGTACAATGAGCAGTTCTTC.

The CDR3 is CALDASGLAGARNEQYF. The CDR3 region has the DNA TGTGCCTTGGATGCCAGCGGACTAGCGGGAGCACGGAACGAGCAGTACTTC. The V call is TRBV30, the J call TRBJ2-7; 13 bases agree with TRBD2. Germline V CDR1 and CDR2: GTSNPN, SVGIG (reference sequence). The CDR3 runs 17 residues. V shed 7 bases, J shed 5 bases, and the junction held 17 bases outside the gene matches.

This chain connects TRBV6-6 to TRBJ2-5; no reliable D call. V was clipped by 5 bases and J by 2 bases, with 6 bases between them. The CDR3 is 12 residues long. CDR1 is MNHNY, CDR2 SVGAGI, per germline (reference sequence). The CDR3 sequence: CASSRRQETQYF. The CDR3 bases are TGTGCCAGCAGTCGCCGACAAGAGACCCAGTACTTC.

DNA of the CDR3: TGCAGCGCCGGGACAGGGGTTCGGGAGCAGTACTTC. It is translated as CSAGTGVREQYF. This chain uses TRBV29-1 with TRBJ2-7; 10 bases align to TRBD1. The trim removed 7 bases at V and 7 bases at J, leaving 7 bases unmatched. CDR3 length: 12 amino acids. Germline CDR1 reads SQVTM; CDR2 reads ANQGSEA.

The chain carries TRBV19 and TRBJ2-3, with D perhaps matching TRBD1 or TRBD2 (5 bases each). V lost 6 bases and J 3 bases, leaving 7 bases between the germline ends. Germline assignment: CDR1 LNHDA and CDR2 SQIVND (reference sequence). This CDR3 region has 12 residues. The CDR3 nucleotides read TGTGCCAGTAGGGGGGATACAGATACGCAGTATTTT. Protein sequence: CASRGDTDTQYF.

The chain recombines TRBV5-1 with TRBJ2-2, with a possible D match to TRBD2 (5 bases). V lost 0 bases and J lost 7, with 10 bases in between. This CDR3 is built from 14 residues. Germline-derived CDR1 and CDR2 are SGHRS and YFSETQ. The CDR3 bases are TGCGCCAGCAGCTTGGAAGGAGGCGGCGGGGAGCTGTTTTTT. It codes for CASSLEGGGGELFF.

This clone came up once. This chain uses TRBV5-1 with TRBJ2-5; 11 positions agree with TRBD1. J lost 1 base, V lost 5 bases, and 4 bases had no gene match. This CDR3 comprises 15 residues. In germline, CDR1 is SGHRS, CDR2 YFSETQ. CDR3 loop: CASRPGTGGQETQYF. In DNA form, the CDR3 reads TGCGCCAGCAGGCCCGGGACAGGGGGCCAAGAGACCCAGTACTTC.

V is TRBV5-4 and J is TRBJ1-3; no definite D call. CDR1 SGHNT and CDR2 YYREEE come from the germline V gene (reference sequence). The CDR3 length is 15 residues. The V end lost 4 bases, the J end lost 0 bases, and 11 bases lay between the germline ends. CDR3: CASSREGYSGNTIYF. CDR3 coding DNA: TGTGCCAGCAGCCGGGAAGGTTACTCTGGAAACACCATATATTTT.

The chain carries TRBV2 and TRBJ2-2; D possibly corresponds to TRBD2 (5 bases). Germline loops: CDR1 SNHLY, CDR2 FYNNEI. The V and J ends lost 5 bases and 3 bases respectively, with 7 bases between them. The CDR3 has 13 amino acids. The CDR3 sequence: CASSLDYTGELFF. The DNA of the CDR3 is TGTGCCAGCAGTCTGGACTACACCGGGGAGCTGTTTTTT.